The 6 T cell receptor beta chains below were found in one sample sequenced in a study of Graves' ophthalmopathy and Graves' hyperthyroidism. Amplifying from RNA transcripts, the study obtained TCR beta CDR3 regions. First-round RT-PCR employed HTBI primers, with a second-round multiplex PCR after it. TCRdb re-analysed the multiplex PCR reads in MiXCR, keeping a single row per CDR3 protein. The sample lists hundreds of thousands of distinct CDR3 sequences; about 20% were seen once. The material sequenced was peripheral blood. The receptors originated from a woman in her late teens or twenties with stable Graves' hyperthyroidism. Some clones in this sample may be carry-over from other donors' samples.

The J gene is TRBJ1-3, the V gene TRBV20-1; D is undetermined. The CDR3 consists of 13 residues. Germline assignment: CDR1 DFQATT and CDR2 SNEGSKA (reference sequence). V was shortened by 5 bases and J by 0 bases, with 8 bases between the two germline ends. CDR3 nucleotide sequence: TGCAGTGCTTCGGAAGGCTCTGGAAACACCATATATTTT. Residues: CSASEGSGNTIYF.

The sample holds a few counts of this clonotype. Sequence at one end of the junction differs from germline and may be a read error. The chain uses TRBV19 and TRBJ2-5, with D possibly being TRBD1 (7 bases). The length of the CDR3 is 15 residues. The germline CDR1 and CDR2 sequences are LNHDA and SQIVND (reference sequence). The CDR3 nucleotides are TGTGCCAATAGTATAAGGAGGGGGCTAGTGGAGACCCAGTACTTC. As protein: CANSIRRGLVETQYF. The whole variable domain, filled in from reference TRBV19 and TRBJ2-5, reads DGGITQSPKYLFRKEGQNVTLSCEQNLNHDAMYWYRQDPGQGLRLIYYSQIVNDFQKGDIAEGYSVSREKKESFPLTVTSAQKNPTAFYLCANSIRRGLVETQYFGPGTRLLVL.

This clonotype was counted once. One end of the junction fails to match germline, which may point to a read error. V and J are TRBV20-1 and TRBJ2-5; TRBD2 matches at 12 bases. Germline V gene sequence: CDR1 DFQATT, CDR2 SNEGSKA (reference sequence). The CDR3 spans 14 residues. This chain's CDR3 is CGARLAGGMETQYF. CDR3 DNA: TGCGGTGCTCGGCTAGCGGGGGGGATGGAGACCCAGTACTTC.

This clonotype was detected ten times or more. This chain connects TRBV28 to TRBJ2-5, with D possibly TRBD1 on 5 matching bases. CDR1 and CDR2 from the germline V gene are MDHEN and SYDVKM. The V end was cut by 5 bases, the J end by 4 bases, with 14 bases between. The CDR3 extends over 14 amino acids. The CDR3 loop is CASSKQQARETQYF. The CDR3 DNA follows: TGTGCCAGCAGTAAGCAACAGGCCCGAGAGACCCAGTACTTC.

This clonotype was seen once. The V gene is TRBV30, the J gene TRBJ2-7; tentative D call: TRBD1 (6 bases). Germline CDR1 is GTSNPN and CDR2 is SVGIG (reference sequence). Trimming pared 2 bases from V and 4 bases from J, leaving 9 bases between. This CDR3 contains 12 residues. CDR3 sequence: CAWSPRGYEQYF. In nucleotides, the CDR3 is TGTGCCTGGAGTCCGAGGGGGTACGAGCAGTACTTC.

This clonotype appeared once. This sequence joins TRBV9 and TRBJ2-2, with D possibly being TRBD1 (5 bases). The V gene lost 0 bases and the J gene lost 3 bases, with 6 bases spanning the gap. This CDR3 is 14 amino acids long. The V gene's germline CDR1 is SGDLS and CDR2 YYNGEE. This CDR3 reads CASSVARDTGELFF. The DNA of the CDR3 is TGTGCCAGCAGCGTAGCCAGGGACACCGGGGAGCTGTTTTTT. Complete variable domain (other parts from reference TRBV9 and TRBJ2-2): DSGVTQTPKHLITATGQRVTLRCSPRSGDLSVYWYQQSLDQGLQFLIQYYNGEERAKGNILERFSAQQFPDLHSELNLSSLELGDSALYFCASSVARDTGELFFGEGSRLTVL.